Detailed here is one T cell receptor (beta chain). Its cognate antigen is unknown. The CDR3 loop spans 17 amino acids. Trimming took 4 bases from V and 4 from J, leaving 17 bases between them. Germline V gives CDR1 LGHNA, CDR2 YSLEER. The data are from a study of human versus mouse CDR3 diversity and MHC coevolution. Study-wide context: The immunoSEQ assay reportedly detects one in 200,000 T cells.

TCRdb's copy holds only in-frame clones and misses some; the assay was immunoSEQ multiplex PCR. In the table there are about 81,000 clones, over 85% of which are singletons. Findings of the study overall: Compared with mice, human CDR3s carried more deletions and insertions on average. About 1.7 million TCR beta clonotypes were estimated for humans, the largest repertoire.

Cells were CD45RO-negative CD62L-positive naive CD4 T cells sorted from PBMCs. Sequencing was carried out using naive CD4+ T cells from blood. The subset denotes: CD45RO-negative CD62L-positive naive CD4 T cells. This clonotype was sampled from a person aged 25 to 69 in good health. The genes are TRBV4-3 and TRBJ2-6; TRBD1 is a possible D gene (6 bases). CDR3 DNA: TGCGCCAGCAGCCTTGGACAGACCCACGGAGGGGCCAACGTCCTGACTTTC. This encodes CASSLGQTHGGANVLTF.